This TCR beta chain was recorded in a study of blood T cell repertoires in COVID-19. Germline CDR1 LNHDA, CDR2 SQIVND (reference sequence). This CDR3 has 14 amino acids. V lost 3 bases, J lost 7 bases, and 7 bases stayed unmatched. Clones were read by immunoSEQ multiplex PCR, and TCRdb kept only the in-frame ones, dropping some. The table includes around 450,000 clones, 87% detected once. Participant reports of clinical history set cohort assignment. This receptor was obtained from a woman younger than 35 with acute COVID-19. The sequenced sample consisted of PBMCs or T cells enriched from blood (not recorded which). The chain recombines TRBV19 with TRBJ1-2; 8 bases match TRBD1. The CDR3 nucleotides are TGTGCCAGTAGTATCTCCAGGGGGCTCGGTGGCTACACCTTC. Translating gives CASSISRGLGGYTF.